This TCR beta chain was sequenced for a study of T cells in localized non-small cell lung cancer. The method was immunoSEQ multiplex PCR; TCRdb's version includes in-frame clones alone and lacks a portion of them. Counted here are about 3,500 clones, about 33% occurring once; the ten biggest clones make up 7.1%. V lost 3 bases to trimming and J lost 0 bases; unmatched junction nucleotides: 4. CDR3 size: 17 residues. Germline V CDR1 and CDR2: LNHDA, SQIVND (reference sequence). The receptor was derived from a woman aged 40-75 years with stage I lung adenocarcinoma. The sequencing here drew on normal lung tissue next to the tumor, taken before any cancer treatment. The V gene is TRBV19, the J gene TRBJ2-3, with 12 bases fitting TRBD2. The DNA of the CDR3 is TGTGCCAGTAGTATGACTAGCGGGGGTACTAGCACAGATACGCAGTATTTT. It codes for CASSMTSGGTSTDTQYF.